These T cell receptor beta chains were read from a single sample in a study of blood T cell repertoires in COVID-19. TCRdb's table, derived via immunoSEQ multiplex PCR, lists solely in-frame clones and lacks some. Altogether more than 120,000 clones are present, approximately 80% being singletons, with the ten largest covering approximately 4%. The sequenced sample consisted of PBMCs or T cells enriched from blood (not recorded which). The source is a man aged 45-65 years in a cohort exposed to, infected with or recovered from COVID-19 (not recorded which). The CDR3 runs from the conserved cysteine through the conserved F or W. The D gene is left open where the match is weak. The size field is filled for only some rows; it gives once, few, many or a size class.

>TRBV11-2|-|TRBJ1-2|14|-
CASSLDRTYYGYTF
TGTGCCAGCAGCTTAGATCGGACATACTATGGCTACACCTTC
>TRBV9|-|TRBJ2-3|16|many
CASSVSAGSGTDTQYF
TGTGCCAGCAGCGTCTCGGCTGGTTCCGGGACAGATACGCAGTATTTT
>TRBV7-9|TRBD2|TRBJ2-1|12|-
CASSRGDNEQFF
TGTGCCAGCAGCCGGGGGGACAATGAGCAGTTCTTC
>TRBV7-7|TRBD2|TRBJ2-5|15|-
CASSQHRGGRETQYF
TGTGCCAGCAGCCAACATCGGGGGGGCCGGGAGACCCAGTACTTC
>TRBV7-6|TRBD1|TRBJ2-1|14|-
CASSGGQASDEQFF
TGTGCCAGCAGCGGGGGACAGGCCTCCGATGAGCAGTTCTTC
>TRBV14|TRBD1|TRBJ2-5|13|-
CASSQITGGFQYF
TGTGCCAGCAGCCAAATTACAGGGGGCTTCCAGTACTTC
>TRBV25-1|-|TRBJ1-5|12|-
CASSDSGWAQHF
TGTGCCAGCAGTGATAGCGGTTGGGCCCAGCATTTT
>TRBV12-5|TRBD1|TRBJ2-5|16|few
CASGLGGTGAQETQYF
TGTGCTAGTGGTTTAGGCGGGACAGGGGCTCAAGAGACCCAGTACTTC
>TRBV4-1|-|TRBJ2-2|15|few
CASSQDSGYAGELFF
TGCGCCAGCAGCCAAGATTCAGGGTACGCCGGGGAGCTGTTTTTT
>TRBV24-1|TRBD2|TRBJ2-1|17|few
CATSDPGTSGNLNEQFF
TGTGCCACCAGTGACCCCGGGACTAGCGGGAATTTGAATGAGCAGTTCTTC
>TRBV3-1/TRBV3-2|TRBD2|TRBJ2-4|16|-
CASSENFGSRGDIQYF
TGTGCCAGCAGCGAGAACTTCGGGTCACGGGGGGACATTCAGTACTTC
>TRBV28|-|TRBJ2-7|16|once
CASSEVRSTSFYEQYF
TGTGCCAGCAGTGAAGTCCGGTCGACTAGTTTCTACGAGCAGTACTTC
>TRBV27|TRBD1|TRBJ2-1|14|-
CASSQDRGSGEQFF
TGTGCCAGCAGCCAAGACAGGGGAAGTGGTGAGCAGTTCTTC
>TRBV5-6|-|TRBJ1-3|15|-
CASSLLGLTGNTIYF
TGTGCCAGCAGCTTGCTCGGCTTGACAGGAAACACCATATATTTT
>TRBV30|TRBD2|TRBJ2-2|15|few
CAWSPASGNTGELFF
TGTGCCTGGAGTCCGGCTAGCGGGAACACCGGGGAGCTGTTTTTT
>TRBV18|TRBD2|TRBJ2-1|15|-
CASSAGGLALNEQFF
TGTGCCAGCTCCGCCGGTGGACTAGCGTTGAATGAGCAGTTCTTC
>TRBV11-2|TRBD2|TRBJ2-3|17|-
CASSLAWREGSEDTQYF
TGTGCCAGCAGCTTAGCCTGGAGGGAGGGTTCTGAAGATACGCAGTATTTT